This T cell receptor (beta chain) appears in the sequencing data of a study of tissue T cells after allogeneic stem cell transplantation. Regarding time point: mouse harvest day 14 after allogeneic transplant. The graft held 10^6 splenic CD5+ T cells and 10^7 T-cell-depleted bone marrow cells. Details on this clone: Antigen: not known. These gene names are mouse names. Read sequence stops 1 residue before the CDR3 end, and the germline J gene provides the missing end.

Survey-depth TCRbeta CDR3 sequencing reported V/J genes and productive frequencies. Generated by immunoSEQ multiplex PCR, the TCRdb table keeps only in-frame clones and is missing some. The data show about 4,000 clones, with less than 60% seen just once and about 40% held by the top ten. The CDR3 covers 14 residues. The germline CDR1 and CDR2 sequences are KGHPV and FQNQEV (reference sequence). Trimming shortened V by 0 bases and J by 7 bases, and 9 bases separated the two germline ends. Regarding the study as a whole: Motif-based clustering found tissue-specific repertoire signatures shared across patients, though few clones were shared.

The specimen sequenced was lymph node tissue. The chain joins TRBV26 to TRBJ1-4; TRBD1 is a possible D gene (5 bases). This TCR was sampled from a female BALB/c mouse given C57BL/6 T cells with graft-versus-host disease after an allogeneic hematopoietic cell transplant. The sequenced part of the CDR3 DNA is TGTGCCAGCAGTCTGTCGCAGGGTAGCGAAAGATTATTT. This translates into CASSLSQGSERLF. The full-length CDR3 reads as CASSLSQGSERLFF.